This TCR beta chain is drawn from a study of T cells in tuberculosis. At the level of the study: CD1B tetramers identified T cells specific for mycobacterial lipid GMM. Study results and limitations: Smaller distances to GMM-specific TCRs suggested their expansion in active tuberculosis.

Each donor contributed about 100,000 T cells on average, unsorted. This CDR3 has 18 residues. The germline gives CDR1 LGHNA, CDR2 YNFKEQ. V shed 5 bases and J shed 13 bases, with 34 bases lying between them. The data were produced by immunoSEQ multiplex PCR, yet TCRdb's version contains in-frame clones alone and is incomplete. The table has 40,000 to 45,000 clones, about 95% seen once; the top ten hold less than 2%. Comment on this clone: The antigen remains unidentified.

The clonotype comes from a donor between 10 and 35 years old with latent tuberculosis or without tuberculosis infection. Some clones in this sample may be carry-over from other donors' samples. The rearrangement uses TRBV4-2 and TRBJ2-3; TRBD2 might be the D (6 bases). The specimen sequenced was PBMCs. The CDR3 loop reads CASSSELGDSKWRVGEYF. The CDR3 DNA reads as TGTGCCAGCAGCTCCGAACTGGGGGACTCCAAGTGGCGAGTTGGGGAGTATTTT.